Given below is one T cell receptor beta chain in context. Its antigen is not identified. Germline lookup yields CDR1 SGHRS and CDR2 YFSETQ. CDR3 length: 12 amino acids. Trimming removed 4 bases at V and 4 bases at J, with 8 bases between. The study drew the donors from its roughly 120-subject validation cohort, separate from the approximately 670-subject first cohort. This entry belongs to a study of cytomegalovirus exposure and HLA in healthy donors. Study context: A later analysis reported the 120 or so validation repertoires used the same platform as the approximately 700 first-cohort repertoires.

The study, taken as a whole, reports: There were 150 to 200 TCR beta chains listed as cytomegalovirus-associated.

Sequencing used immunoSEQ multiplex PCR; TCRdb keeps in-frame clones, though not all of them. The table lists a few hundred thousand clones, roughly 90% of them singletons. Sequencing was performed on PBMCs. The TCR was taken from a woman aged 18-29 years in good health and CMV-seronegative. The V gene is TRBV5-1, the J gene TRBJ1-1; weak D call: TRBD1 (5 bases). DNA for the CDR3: TGCGCCAGCAGCCCAGACAGCACTGAAGCTTTCTTT. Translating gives CASSPDSTEAFF.